This entry lists 13 T cell receptor beta chains sequenced from one sample in a study of regulatory T cells in long-lasting Graves disease. Assembly of TCR beta libraries relied on iRepertoire HTBI primers together with Arm-PCR of CDR3 regions. TCRdb called the multiplex PCR reads again in MiXCR, with one record for every CDR3 protein. The table lists under 450,000 distinct CDR3 sequences, over 9.5% of them singletons. As for time point: newly diagnosed GD, antithyroid drugs for less than 3 months. PBMC-derived RNA was used for the TCR library. These same records also appear under a second study, on T cells in Graves' hyperthyroidism and ophthalmopathy.

The sequenced sample was peripheral blood mononuclear cells (PBMCs), obtained at new diagnosis, from a patient treated with antithyroid drugs. These TCRs come from a woman under 30 with Graves disease.

At least ten counts were recorded for this clonotype. The chain recombines TRBV7-3 with TRBJ2-3; D is undetermined. V dropped 1 base and J dropped 2 bases, with 13 bases sitting between them. The CDR3 is 16 residues long. CDR1 is SGHTA, CDR2 FQGTGA, per germline. The CDR3 sequence: CASSLRSGRDTDTQYF. The CDR3 region has the DNA TGTGCCAGCAGCTTAAGGTCGGGTAGAGACACAGATACGCAGTATTTT.

This clonotype was seen a few times. The gene calls are TRBV7-3 and TRBJ2-2; perhaps TRBD2 as D (6 bases). Deletions cut 5 bases from V and 4 bases from J, with 14 bases between. The germline V gene encodes CDR1 SGHTA and CDR2 FQGTGA. CDR3 length: 15 amino acids. CDR3 sequence (DNA): TGTGCCAGCAGCAGGGACTTCCCCAGCACCGGGGAGCTGTTTTTT. Translation gives CASSRDFPSTGELFF.

At least ten counts were recorded for this clonotype. This sequence joins TRBV27 and TRBJ1-6, with D hard to call. The germline V and J ends were trimmed by 8 bases and 7 bases, with 12 bases remaining between them. This CDR3 has 13 amino acids. Germline V gene lookup returns CDR1 MNHEY and CDR2 SMNVEV (reference sequence). The CDR3: CASAGRLNSPLHF. CDR3 nucleotides: TGTGCCAGCGCCGGCCGGCTGAATTCACCCCTCCACTTT.

The gene calls are TRBV4-1 and TRBJ1-2; TRBD1 might be the D (6 bases). The CDR3 has 15 amino acids. V lost 4 bases, J lost 5 bases, and 17 bases lay in between. CDR1 is MGHRA and CDR2 is YSYEKL in the germline V gene. The CDR3 sequence is CASSPSQGIWYGYTF. Written as DNA, the CDR3 is TGCGCCAGCAGCCCTAGTCAGGGGATTTGGTATGGCTACACCTTC.

The chain links TRBV6-1 to TRBJ1-2, with 8 positions matching TRBD1. V lost 6 bases to trimming and J lost 7 bases; unmatched junction nucleotides: 7. The CDR3 totals 13 residues. CDR1 and CDR2 (germline): MNHNS, SASEGT. CDR3 amino acids: CASRLQGVGGYTF. The CDR3 region has the DNA TGTGCCAGCAGACTACAGGGGGTTGGTGGCTACACCTTC.

This chain uses TRBV25-1 with TRBJ2-1; 8 bases are shared with TRBD2. This CDR3 contains 18 residues. J was trimmed by 0 bases and V by 2 bases; bases with no gene match: 9. Germline values: CDR1 MGHDK, CDR2 SYGVNS. This CDR3 reads CASSETTSGLLSYNEQFF. CDR3 nucleotides: TGTGCCAGCAGTGAAACAACTAGCGGCTTGCTCTCCTACAATGAGCAGTTCTTC.

A few counts support this clonotype. CDR3 amino acids: CASSHLTGVTYNEQFF. CDR3 sequence (DNA): TGTGCCAGCAGCCACCTAACAGGGGTAACCTACAATGAGCAGTTCTTC. J is TRBJ2-1 and V is TRBV7-2; 7 bases are a match to TRBD1. Trimming at V came to 5 bases and at J to 2 bases, leaving 9 bases not matched to a gene. The CDR3 runs to 16 residues. The germline CDR1 and CDR2 sequences are SGHTA and FQGNSA.

This clonotype has a count of ten or more. V is TRBV7-9 and J is TRBJ2-3, with 9 bases that match TRBD1. Germline V gene lookup returns CDR1 SEHNR and CDR2 FQNEAQ (reference sequence). Trimming took 7 bases from V and 1 from J; bases not matched to a gene: 9. This CDR3 spans 16 amino acids. The CDR3 region has the DNA TGTGCCAGCACCCTCTTCCGGGACAGGGGCACAGATACGCAGTATTTT. It codes for CASTLFRDRGTDTQYF. Full variable domain (missing parts from reference TRBV7-9 and TRBJ2-3): DTGVSQNPRHKITKRGQNVTFRCDPISEHNRLYWYRQTLGQGPEFLTYFQNEAQLEKSRLLSDRFSAERPKGSFSTLEIQRTEQGDSAMYLCASTLFRDRGTDTQYFGPGTRLTVL.

This clonotype was seen many times. The J gene is TRBJ1-1, the V gene TRBV19, with 9 nucleotides matching TRBD1. In germline, CDR1 is LNHDA, CDR2 SQIVND (reference sequence). Trimming cost V 1 base and J 7 bases; bases outside gene matches: 10. The CDR3 spans 16 residues. The CDR3 sequence is CASSIGGQGGGGEAFF. As DNA, the CDR3 is TGTGCCAGTAGTATAGGGGGACAGGGCGGAGGAGGTGAAGCTTTCTTT. Full variable domain (outside the CDR3, taken from reference TRBV19 and TRBJ1-1): DGGITQSPKYLFRKEGQNVTLSCEQNLNHDAMYWYRQDPGQGLRLIYYSQIVNDFQKGDIAEGYSVSREKKESFPLTVTSAQKNPTAFYLCASSIGGQGGGGEAFFGQGTRLTVV.

This clonotype showed up many times. V is TRBV19 and J is TRBJ1-1; D gene uncertain. Trimming shortened V by 7 bases and J by 5 bases, and 14 bases separated the two germline ends. Germline V CDR1 and CDR2: LNHDA, SQIVND (reference sequence). This CDR3 comprises 13 residues. CDR3 coding DNA: TGTGCCAGTAAGCGGCAGGCACAAACTGAAGCTTTCTTT. Its protein is CASKRQAQTEAFF.

This clonotype was counted many times. CDR3 sequence reads: CASSTPDPSTTYYNEQFF. CDR3 nucleotide sequence: TGTGCCAGTAGTACCCCCGACCCCAGTACAACCTACTACAATGAGCAGTTCTTC. The V call is TRBV19, the J call TRBJ2-1; no firm D call. Trimming left V 4 bases short and J 3 bases short, with 22 bases between. Germline values: CDR1 LNHDA, CDR2 SQIVND (reference sequence). CDR3 length equals 18 residues.

Many counts were recorded for this clonotype. The chain employs TRBV7-6 and TRBJ2-3; D perhaps matches TRBD2 (5 bases). This CDR3 spans 18 amino acids. Looked up from germline, CDR1 is SGHVS and CDR2 is FNYEAQ. The V end was cut by 5 bases, the J end by 0 bases, with 21 bases between. The CDR3: CASSLHAWERKSTDTQYF. CDR3 nucleotides: TGTGCCAGCAGCCTTCACGCTTGGGAGCGGAAAAGCACAGATACGCAGTATTTT.

This clonotype has at least ten counts. V and J are TRBV28 and TRBJ1-1; 9 nucleotides match TRBD1. V shed 1 base, J shed 1 base, and the junction held 1 base outside the gene matches. CDR1 and CDR2 from the germline V gene are MDHEN and SYDVKM. The CDR3 sequence is 15 residues long. The CDR3, as DNA: TGTGCCAGCAGTTTATACAGGGGGCCGAACACTGAAGCTTTCTTT. Translation gives CASSLYRGPNTEAFF.